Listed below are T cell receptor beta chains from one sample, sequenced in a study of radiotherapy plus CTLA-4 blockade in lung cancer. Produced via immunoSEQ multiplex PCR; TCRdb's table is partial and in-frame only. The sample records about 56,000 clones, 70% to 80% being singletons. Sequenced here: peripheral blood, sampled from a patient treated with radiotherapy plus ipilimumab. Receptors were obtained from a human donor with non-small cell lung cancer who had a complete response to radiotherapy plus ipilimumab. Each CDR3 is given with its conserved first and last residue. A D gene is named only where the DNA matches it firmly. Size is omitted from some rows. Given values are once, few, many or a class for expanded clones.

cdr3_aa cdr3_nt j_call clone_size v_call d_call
CATKQGYNEQFF TGTGCCACCAAACAGGGTTACAATGAGCAGTTCTTC TRBJ2-1 NA TRBV28 NA
CASSWSPQGRGNTIYF TGTGCCAGCAGCTGGAGCCCACAGGGGCGAGGAAACACCATATATTTT TRBJ1-3 NA TRBV11-2 TRBD1
CATSSQRTVNTGELFF TGTGCCACCAGCTCTCAGCGGACAGTTAACACCGGGGAGCTGTTTTTT TRBJ2-2 NA TRBV15 NA
CASSRGPGQVMNTEAFF TGTGCCAGCAGTCGCGGGCCCGGACAGGTCATGAACACTGAAGCTTTCTTT TRBJ1-1 NA TRBV27 TRBD1
CASSGGFRDREWQETQYF TGTGCCAGCAGTGGGGGGTTTAGGGACAGGGAGTGGCAAGAGACCCAGTACTTC TRBJ2-5 NA TRBV2 TRBD1
CASSDRDRGAGWGNQPQHF TGCGCCAGCAGCGATAGGGACAGGGGCGCAGGCTGGGGCAATCAGCCCCAGCATTTT TRBJ1-5 NA TRBV4-1 TRBD1
CASSILGTGPLAKNIQYF TGTGCCAGTAGTATCCTAGGGACAGGACCTCTAGCCAAAAACATTCAGTACTTC TRBJ2-4 few TRBV19 TRBD1
CASSRDRGRGSGNTIYF TGTGCCAGCAGCCGGGACAGGGGACGTGGCTCTGGAAACACCATATATTTT TRBJ1-3 NA TRBV2 TRBD1
CASGLETQYF TGTGCCAGCGGACTCGAGACCCAGTACTTC TRBJ2-5 NA TRBV7-9 NA
CASAGVVGADTQYF TGTGCCAGTGCGGGGGTCGTTGGTGCAGATACGCAGTATTTT TRBJ2-3 few TRBV25-1 TRBD2
CAWNPHRGDYGYTF TGTGCCTGGAATCCTCACAGGGGCGACTATGGCTACACCTTC TRBJ1-2 NA TRBV30 TRBD1
CASMRVLDTQYF TGTGCCAGCATGAGGGTTTTGGATACGCAGTATTTT TRBJ2-3 NA TRBV6-1 NA
CASSQRLAGDGELFF TGTGCCAGCAGCCAACGACTAGCGGGAGACGGGGAGCTGTTTTTT TRBJ2-2 NA TRBV7-2 TRBD2
CASSTDRGRTKLFF TGTGCCAGCAGTACGGACAGGGGACGGACAAAACTGTTTTTT TRBJ1-4 NA TRBV6-6 TRBD1
CASSPSGGEKLFF TGTGCCAGCAGTCCCTCCGGGGGTGAAAAACTGTTTTTT TRBJ1-4 NA TRBV6-6 NA
CASSYSPDRQNTEAFF TGTGCCAGCAGTTACTCCCCGGACAGACAGAACACTGAAGCTTTCTTT TRBJ1-1 NA TRBV6-5 NA
CSVEGQGSVGELFF TGCAGCGTTGAAGGACAGGGTTCTGTCGGGGAGCTGTTTTTT TRBJ2-2 once TRBV29-1 TRBD1
CAWSVQGAYGYTF TGTGCCTGGAGTGTACAGGGGGCCTATGGCTACACCTTC TRBJ1-2 NA TRBV30 TRBD1
CASSVVAGENSPLHF TGTGCCAGCAGCGTAGTCGCAGGGGAGAATTCACCCCTCCACTTT TRBJ1-6 NA TRBV9 NA
CASSLTSGVVNEQFF TGTGCCAGCAGCTTGACTAGCGGAGTCGTCAATGAGCAGTTCTTC TRBJ2-1 NA TRBV5-5 TRBD2
CASSYAGGRYNEQFF TGTGCCAGCAGTTACGCGGGAGGGCGCTACAATGAGCAGTTCTTC TRBJ2-1 NA TRBV6-5 TRBD2
CSVDSAGAGDGYTF TGCAGCGTTGATTCGGCGGGGGCAGGGGATGGCTACACCTTC TRBJ1-2 once TRBV29-1 NA
CASSAPGLAGVNTQYF TGTGCCAGCAGCGCCCCGGGACTAGCGGGAGTTAATACGCAGTATTTT TRBJ2-3 NA TRBV7-2 TRBD2
CASSGGPMGKSYGYTF TGTGCCAGCAGTGGGGGGCCGATGGGAAAAAGCTATGGCTACACCTTC TRBJ1-2 NA TRBV2 NA
CASSPPMNTEAFF TGTGCCAGCAGCCCCCCCATGAACACTGAAGCTTTCTTT TRBJ1-1 NA TRBV9 NA
CASSLEGSGGTDTQYF TGCGCCAGCAGCTTGGAGGGTAGCGGGGGCACAGATACGCAGTATTTT TRBJ2-3 NA TRBV5-1 TRBD2
CASSRDSPRAGDTQYF TGTGCCAGCAGCCGGGACTCTCCGAGAGCGGGAGATACGCAGTATTTT TRBJ2-3 once TRBV7-6 NA
CASSVGQYSSTDTQYF TGTGCCAGCAGCGTAGGACAGTACTCTAGCACAGATACGCAGTATTTT TRBJ2-3 NA TRBV9 NA
CASSSSTALGVGQYF TGCGCCAGCAGCTCCTCGACAGCGCTCGGTGTTGGGCAGTACTTC TRBJ2-7 NA TRBV10-1 NA
CASSQDELAKNIQYF TGCGCCAGCAGCCAAGATGAACTAGCCAAAAACATTCAGTACTTC TRBJ2-4 NA TRBV4-1 NA
CASSLETGGDAQFF TGTGCCAGCAGCTTAGAGACAGGGGGTGATGCGCAGTTCTTC TRBJ2-1 once TRBV7-9 TRBD1
CASSLNPSGVTGELFF TGTGCCAGCAGCTTAAACCCTAGCGGGGTCACCGGGGAGCTGTTTTTT TRBJ2-2 NA TRBV7-2 TRBD2
CASSDQGVIWPQHF TGTGCCAGCAGTGACCAGGGGGTGATATGGCCCCAGCATTTT TRBJ1-5 NA TRBV25-1 TRBD1